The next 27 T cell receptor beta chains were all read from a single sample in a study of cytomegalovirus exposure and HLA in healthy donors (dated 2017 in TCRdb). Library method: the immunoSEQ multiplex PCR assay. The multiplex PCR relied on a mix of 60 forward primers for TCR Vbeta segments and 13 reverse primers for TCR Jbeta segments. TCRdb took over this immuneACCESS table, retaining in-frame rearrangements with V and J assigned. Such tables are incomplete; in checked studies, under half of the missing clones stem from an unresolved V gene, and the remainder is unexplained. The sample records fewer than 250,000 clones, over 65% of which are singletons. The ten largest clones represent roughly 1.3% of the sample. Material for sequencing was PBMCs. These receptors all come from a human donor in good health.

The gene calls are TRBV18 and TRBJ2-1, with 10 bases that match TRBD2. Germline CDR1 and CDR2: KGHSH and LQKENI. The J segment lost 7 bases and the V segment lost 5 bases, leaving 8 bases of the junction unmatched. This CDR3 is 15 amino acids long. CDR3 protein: CASSTEGLARNEQFF. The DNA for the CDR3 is TGTGCCAGCTCAACTGAGGGACTAGCGAGGAATGAGCAGTTCTTC.

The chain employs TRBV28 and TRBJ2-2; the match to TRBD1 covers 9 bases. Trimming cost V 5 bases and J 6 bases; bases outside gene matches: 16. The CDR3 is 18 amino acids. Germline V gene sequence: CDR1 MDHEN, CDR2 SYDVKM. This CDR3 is CASSLYPGAGTGSGELFF. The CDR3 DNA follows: TGTGCCAGCAGTCTCTATCCCGGCGCCGGGACAGGGTCCGGGGAGCTGTTTTTT.

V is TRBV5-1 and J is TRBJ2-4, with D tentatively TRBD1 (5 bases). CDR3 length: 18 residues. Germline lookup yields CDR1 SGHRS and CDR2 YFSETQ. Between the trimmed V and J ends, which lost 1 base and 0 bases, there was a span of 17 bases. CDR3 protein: CASSLYGASQLAKNIQYF. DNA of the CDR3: TGCGCCAGCAGCTTGTATGGGGCCTCCCAGCTAGCCAAAAACATTCAGTACTTC.

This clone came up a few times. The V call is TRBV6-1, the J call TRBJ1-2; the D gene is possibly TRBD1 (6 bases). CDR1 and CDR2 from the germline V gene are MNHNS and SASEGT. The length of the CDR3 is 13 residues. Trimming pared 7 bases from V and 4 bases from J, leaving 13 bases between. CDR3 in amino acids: CASKRDTAYGYTF. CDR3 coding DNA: TGTGCCAGCAAGAGGGACACCGCCTATGGCTACACCTTC.

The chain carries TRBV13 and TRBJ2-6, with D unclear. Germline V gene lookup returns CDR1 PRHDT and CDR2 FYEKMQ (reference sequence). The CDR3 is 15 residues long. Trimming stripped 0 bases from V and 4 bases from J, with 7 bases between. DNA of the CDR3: TGTGCCAGCAGCTTAGGTGGTGCGGGGGCCAACGTCCTGACTTTC. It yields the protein CASSLGGAGANVLTF.

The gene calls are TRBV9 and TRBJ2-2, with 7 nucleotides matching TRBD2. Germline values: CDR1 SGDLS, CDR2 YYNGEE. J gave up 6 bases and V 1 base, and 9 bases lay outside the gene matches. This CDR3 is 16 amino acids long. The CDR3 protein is CASSVREGHFAGELFF. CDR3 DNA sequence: TGTGCCAGCAGCGTAAGGGAGGGCCATTTTGCCGGGGAGCTGTTTTTT. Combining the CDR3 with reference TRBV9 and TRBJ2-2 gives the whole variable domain DSGVTQTPKHLITATGQRVTLRCSPRSGDLSVYWYQQSLDQGLQFLIQYYNGEERAKGNILERFSAQQFPDLHSELNLSSLELGDSALYFCASSVREGHFAGELFFGEGSRLTVL.

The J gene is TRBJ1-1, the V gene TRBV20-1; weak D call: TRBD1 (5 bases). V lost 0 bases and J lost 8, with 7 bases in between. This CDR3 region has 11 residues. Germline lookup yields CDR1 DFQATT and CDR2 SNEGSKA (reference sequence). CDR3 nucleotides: TGCAGTGCTAGAGACAGGGTGGAAGCTTTCTTT. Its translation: CSARDRVEAFF.

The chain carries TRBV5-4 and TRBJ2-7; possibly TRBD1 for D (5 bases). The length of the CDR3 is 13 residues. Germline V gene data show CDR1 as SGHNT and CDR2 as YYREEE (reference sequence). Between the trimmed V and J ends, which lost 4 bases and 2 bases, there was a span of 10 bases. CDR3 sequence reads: CASSPETAYEQYF. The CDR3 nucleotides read TGTGCCAGCAGCCCGGAGACAGCCTACGAGCAGTACTTC.

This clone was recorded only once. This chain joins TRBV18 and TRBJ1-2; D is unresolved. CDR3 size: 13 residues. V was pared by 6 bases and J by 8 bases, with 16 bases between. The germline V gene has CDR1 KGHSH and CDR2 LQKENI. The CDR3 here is CASSQQEGRGYTF. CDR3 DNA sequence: TGTGCCAGCTCCCAGCAGGAAGGTCGGGGCTACACCTTC.

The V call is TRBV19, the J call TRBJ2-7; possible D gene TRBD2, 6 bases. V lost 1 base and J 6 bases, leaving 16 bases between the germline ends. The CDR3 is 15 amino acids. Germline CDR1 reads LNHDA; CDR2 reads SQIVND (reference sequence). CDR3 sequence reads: CASSIVTGVPGEQYF. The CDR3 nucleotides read TGTGCCAGTAGTATAGTAACGGGAGTACCGGGCGAGCAGTACTTC. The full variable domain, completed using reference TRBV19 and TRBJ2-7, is DGGITQSPKYLFRKEGQNVTLSCEQNLNHDAMYWYRQDPGQGLRLIYYSQIVNDFQKGDIAEGYSVSREKKESFPLTVTSAQKNPTAFYLCASSIVTGVPGEQYFGPGTRLTVT.

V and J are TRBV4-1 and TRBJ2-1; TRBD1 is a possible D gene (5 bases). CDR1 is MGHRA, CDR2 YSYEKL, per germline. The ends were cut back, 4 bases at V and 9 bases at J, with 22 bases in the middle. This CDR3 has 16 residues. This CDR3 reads CASSPQALVGNSEQFF. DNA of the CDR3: TGCGCCAGCAGCCCACAGGCCCTAGTGGGTAATAGTGAGCAGTTCTTC.

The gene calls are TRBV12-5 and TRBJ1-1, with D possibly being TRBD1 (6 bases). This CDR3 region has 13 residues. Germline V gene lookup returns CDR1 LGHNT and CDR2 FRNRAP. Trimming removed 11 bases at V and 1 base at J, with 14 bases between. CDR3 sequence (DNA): TGTGCTTGTAGGGGGACCGAGAACACTGAAGCTTTCTTT. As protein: CACRGTENTEAFF. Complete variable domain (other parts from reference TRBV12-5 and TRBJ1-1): DARVTQTPRHKVTEMGQEVTMRCQPILGHNTVFWYRQTMMQGLELLAYFRNRAPLDDSGMPKDRFSAEMPDATLATLKIQPSEPRDSAVYFCACRGTENTEAFFGQGTRLTVV.

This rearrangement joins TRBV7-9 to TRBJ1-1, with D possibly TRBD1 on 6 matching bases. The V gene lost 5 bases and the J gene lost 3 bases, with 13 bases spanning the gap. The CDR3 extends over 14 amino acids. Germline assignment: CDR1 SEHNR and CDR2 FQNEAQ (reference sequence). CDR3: CASSLQSGDTEAFF. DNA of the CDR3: TGTGCCAGCAGCCTCCAATCAGGGGACACTGAAGCTTTCTTT.

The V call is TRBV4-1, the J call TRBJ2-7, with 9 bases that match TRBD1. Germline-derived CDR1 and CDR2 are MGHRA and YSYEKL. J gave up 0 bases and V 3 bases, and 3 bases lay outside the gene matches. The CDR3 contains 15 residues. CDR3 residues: CASSQGQGPSYEQYF. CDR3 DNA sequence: TGCGCCAGCAGCCAGGGACAGGGACCCTCCTACGAGCAGTACTTC.

The CDR3 nucleotides read TGTGCCAGCAGACCGCCGGGGGGGAACACAGATACGCAGTATTTT. Its protein product is CASRPPGGNTDTQYF. J is TRBJ2-3 and V is TRBV2, with TRBD2 identical over 8 bases. Germline loops: CDR1 SNHLY, CDR2 FYNNEI. The CDR3 consists of 15 residues. V shed 6 bases, J shed 2 bases, and the junction held 7 bases outside the gene matches.

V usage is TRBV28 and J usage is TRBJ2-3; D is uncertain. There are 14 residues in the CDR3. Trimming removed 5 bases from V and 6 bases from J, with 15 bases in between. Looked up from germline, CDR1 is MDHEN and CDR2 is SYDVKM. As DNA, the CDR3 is TGTGCCAGCAGTCCCTCGTCCCCCCAGGATACGCAGTATTTT. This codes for CASSPSSPQDTQYF.

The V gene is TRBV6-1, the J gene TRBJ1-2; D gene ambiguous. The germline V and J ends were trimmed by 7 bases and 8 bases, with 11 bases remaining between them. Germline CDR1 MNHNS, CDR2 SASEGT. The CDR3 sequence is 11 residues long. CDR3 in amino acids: CASTLGYGYTF. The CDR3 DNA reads TGTGCCAGCACACTAGGGTACGGCTACACCTTC.

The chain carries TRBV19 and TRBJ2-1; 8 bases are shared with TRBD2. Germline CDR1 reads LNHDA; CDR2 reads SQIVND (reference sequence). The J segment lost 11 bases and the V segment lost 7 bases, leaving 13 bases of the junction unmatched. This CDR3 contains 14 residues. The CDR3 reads CASTPGAGGSKQFF. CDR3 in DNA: TGTGCCAGTACCCCCGGGGCGGGAGGATCGAAGCAGTTCTTC. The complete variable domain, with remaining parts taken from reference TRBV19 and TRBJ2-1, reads DGGITQSPKYLFRKEGQNVTLSCEQNLNHDAMYWYRQDPGQGLRLIYYSQIVNDFQKGDIAEGYSVSREKKESFPLTVTSAQKNPTAFYLCASTPGAGGSKQFFGPGTRLTVL.

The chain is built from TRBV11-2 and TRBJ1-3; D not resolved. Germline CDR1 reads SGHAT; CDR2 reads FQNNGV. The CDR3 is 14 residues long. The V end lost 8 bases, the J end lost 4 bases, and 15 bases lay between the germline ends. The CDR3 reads CASREILAGNTIYF. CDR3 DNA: TGTGCCAGCCGAGAAATACTAGCAGGAAACACCATATATTTT.

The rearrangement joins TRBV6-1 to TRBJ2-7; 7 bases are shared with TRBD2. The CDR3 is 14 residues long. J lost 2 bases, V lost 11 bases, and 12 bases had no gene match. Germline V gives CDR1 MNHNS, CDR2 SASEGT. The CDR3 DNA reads TGTGCCGCGGAATCTAGCGGAGGGACCTACGAGCAGTACTTC. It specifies CAAESSGGTYEQYF.

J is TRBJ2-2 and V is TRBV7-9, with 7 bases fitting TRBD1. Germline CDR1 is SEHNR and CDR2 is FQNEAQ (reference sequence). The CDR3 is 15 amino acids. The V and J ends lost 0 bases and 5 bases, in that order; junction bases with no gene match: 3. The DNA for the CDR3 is TGTGCCAGCAGCTTAGCAACAGGGGAGACCGGGGAGCTGTTTTTT. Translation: CASSLATGETGELFF.

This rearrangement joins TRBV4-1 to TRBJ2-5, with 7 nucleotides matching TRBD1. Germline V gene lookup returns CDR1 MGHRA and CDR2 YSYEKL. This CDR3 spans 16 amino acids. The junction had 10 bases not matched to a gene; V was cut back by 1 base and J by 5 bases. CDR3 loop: CASSQAFKGAGETQYF. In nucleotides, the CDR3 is TGCGCCAGCAGCCAAGCTTTTAAGGGGGCTGGCGAGACCCAGTACTTC.

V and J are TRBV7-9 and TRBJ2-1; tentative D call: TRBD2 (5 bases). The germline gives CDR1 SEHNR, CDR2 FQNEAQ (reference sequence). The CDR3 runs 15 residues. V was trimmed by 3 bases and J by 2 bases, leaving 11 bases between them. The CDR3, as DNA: TGTGCCAGCAGCTTTGGGCTAGCACCCTACAATGAGCAGTTCTTC. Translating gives CASSFGLAPYNEQFF.

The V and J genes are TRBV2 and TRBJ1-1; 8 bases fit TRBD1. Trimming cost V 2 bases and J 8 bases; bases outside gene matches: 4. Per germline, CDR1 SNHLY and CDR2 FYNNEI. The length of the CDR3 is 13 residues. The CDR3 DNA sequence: TGTGCCAGCAGTGAATCAGGGGGCGGCGAAGCTTTCTTT. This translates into CASSESGGGEAFF.

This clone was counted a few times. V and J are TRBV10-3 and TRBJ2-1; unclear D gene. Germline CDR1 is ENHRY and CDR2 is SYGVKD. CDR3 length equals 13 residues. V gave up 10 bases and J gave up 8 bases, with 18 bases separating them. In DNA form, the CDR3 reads TGTGCCACCCAAATGGCCCTTAACGATGAGCAGTTCTTC. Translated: CATQMALNDEQFF.

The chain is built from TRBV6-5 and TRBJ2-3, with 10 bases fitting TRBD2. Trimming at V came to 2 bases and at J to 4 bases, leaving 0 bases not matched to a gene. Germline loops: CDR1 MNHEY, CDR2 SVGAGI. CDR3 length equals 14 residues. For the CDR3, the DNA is TGTGCCAGCAGTTACAGCGGGAGGGCAGATACGCAGTATTTT. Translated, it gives CASSYSGRADTQYF.

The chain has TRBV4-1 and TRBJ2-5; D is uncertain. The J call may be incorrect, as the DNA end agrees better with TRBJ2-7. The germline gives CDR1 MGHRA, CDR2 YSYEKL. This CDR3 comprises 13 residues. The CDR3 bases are TGCGCCAGCAGCCAAGAGAAACGATACGAGCAGTACTTC. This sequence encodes CASSQEKRYEQYF.